This is a list of T cell receptor beta chains from one sample in a study of control samples from healthy donors and cancer patients. The data were produced by immunoSEQ multiplex PCR, yet TCRdb's version contains in-frame clones alone and is incomplete. Of tens of thousands of clones in the sample, around 75% were seen once. Sequencing was carried out using formalin-fixed, paraffin-embedded tissue. These receptors were taken from a male donor with melanoma. CDR3s include the opening cysteine and the closing phenylalanine or tryptophan. The order of the fields is J gene, V gene, D gene, clone size, CDR3 protein, CDR3 DNA. The D gene is left open where the match is weak. Rows may omit the clone size; those that give it use once, few, many or a size class.

j_gene: TRBJ1-1; v_gene: TRBV18; d_gene: NA; abundance: NA; CDR3aa: CASSPRTDMNTEAFF; CDR3nt: TGTGCCAGCTCACCCAGGACGGACATGAACACTGAAGCTTTCTTT
j_gene: TRBJ2-1; v_gene: TRBV29-1; d_gene: TRBD2; abundance: NA; CDR3aa: CSATSGKYNEQFF; CDR3nt: TGCAGCGCGACTAGCGGGAAGTACAATGAGCAGTTCTTC
j_gene: TRBJ2-7; v_gene: TRBV5-1; d_gene: TRBD1; abundance: NA; CDR3aa: CASSLNRDRLSAEQYF; CDR3nt: TGCGCCAGCAGCTTGAACCGGGACAGACTTTCGGCCGAGCAGTACTTC
j_gene: TRBJ2-7; v_gene: TRBV28; d_gene: NA; abundance: NA; CDR3aa: CASSSLGTGTYEQYF; CDR3nt: TGTGCCAGCAGTTCTCTCGGGACCGGCACCTACGAGCAGTACTTC
j_gene: TRBJ2-7; v_gene: TRBV19; d_gene: NA; abundance: NA; CDR3aa: CASNRGGRVNEQYF; CDR3nt: TGTGCCAGTAACAGGGGCGGGAGAGTGAACGAGCAGTACTTC
j_gene: TRBJ2-1; v_gene: TRBV7-8; d_gene: TRBD2; abundance: NA; CDR3aa: CASSSTSGRLWEQFF; CDR3nt: TGTGCCAGCAGCTCGACTAGCGGGAGGCTTTGGGAGCAGTTCTTC
j_gene: TRBJ2-1; v_gene: TRBV7-9; d_gene: TRBD1; abundance: NA; CDR3aa: CASSSRGLTGLEQFF; CDR3nt: TGTGCCAGCAGCTCCAGGGGGCTGACGGGCCTTGAGCAGTTCTTC
j_gene: TRBJ2-7; v_gene: TRBV6-6; d_gene: TRBD1; abundance: few; CDR3aa: CASSPGDRSWEQYF; CDR3nt: TGTGCCAGCAGTCCAGGGGACAGGTCGTGGGAGCAGTACTTC
j_gene: TRBJ2-7; v_gene: TRBV7-9; d_gene: NA; abundance: NA; CDR3aa: CASSRPAGTYLYEQYF; CDR3nt: TGTGCCAGCAGCCGACCGGCCGGGACATACCTCTACGAGCAGTACTTC
j_gene: TRBJ2-1; v_gene: TRBV6-2/TRBV6-3; d_gene: TRBD2; abundance: NA; CDR3aa: CASSLGLAGVLGSYNEQFF; CDR3nt: TGTGCTAGCAGTCTAGGACTAGCGGGAGTTTTAGGCTCCTACAATGAGCAGTTCTTC
j_gene: TRBJ2-7; v_gene: TRBV5-5; d_gene: NA; abundance: NA; CDR3aa: CASSLISTDYEQYF; CDR3nt: TGTGCCAGCAGCTTGATTTCCACTGACTACGAGCAGTACTTC
j_gene: TRBJ2-7; v_gene: TRBV28; d_gene: TRBD1; abundance: NA; CDR3aa: CASSQRPGTGTYEQYF; CDR3nt: TGTGCCAGCAGTCAGAGACCGGGGACAGGGACCTACGAGCAGTACTTC
j_gene: TRBJ2-3; v_gene: TRBV11-3; d_gene: NA; abundance: NA; CDR3aa: CASSPRGGAADTQYF; CDR3nt: TGTGCCAGCAGCCCCCGTGGGGGGGCGGCAGATACGCAGTATTTT
j_gene: TRBJ2-5; v_gene: TRBV6-5; d_gene: NA; abundance: NA; CDR3aa: CASTQDGAETQYF; CDR3nt: TGTGCCAGCACCCAAGATGGGGCGGAGACCCAGTACTTC
j_gene: TRBJ1-6; v_gene: TRBV28; d_gene: NA; abundance: NA; CDR3aa: CASSPPRGQQQSPLHF; CDR3nt: TGTGCCAGCAGTCCCCCGCGCGGACAGCAACAATCACCCCTCCACTTT
j_gene: TRBJ1-1; v_gene: TRBV5-5; d_gene: TRBD1; abundance: NA; CDR3aa: CASSLRTGRDTEAFF; CDR3nt: TGTGCCAGCAGCTTGCGGACAGGAAGAGACACTGAAGCTTTCTTT
j_gene: TRBJ1-5; v_gene: TRBV19; d_gene: NA; abundance: once; CDR3aa: CASQVQRNQPQHF; CDR3nt: TGTGCCAGCCAGGTCCAGCGCAATCAGCCCCAGCATTTT
j_gene: TRBJ2-7; v_gene: TRBV3-1/TRBV3-2; d_gene: NA; abundance: NA; CDR3aa: CASSQGGKAPEQYF; CDR3nt: TGTGCCAGCAGCCAAGGCGGGAAGGCCCCCGAGCAGTACTTC
j_gene: TRBJ2-1; v_gene: TRBV27; d_gene: NA; abundance: few; CDR3aa: CASGQGGGGEQFF; CDR3nt: TGTGCCAGCGGACAGGGTGGGGGGGGTGAGCAGTTCTTC
j_gene: TRBJ1-2; v_gene: TRBV2; d_gene: TRBD1; abundance: NA; CDR3aa: CASSPGQVRGYTF; CDR3nt: TGTGCCAGCAGTCCCGGACAGGTTCGAGGCTACACCTTC
j_gene: TRBJ2-2; v_gene: TRBV28; d_gene: TRBD2; abundance: once; CDR3aa: CASRNRRGDGTGELFF; CDR3nt: TGTGCCAGCAGGAATCGGCGGGGGGACGGCACCGGGGAGCTGTTTTTT
j_gene: TRBJ1-5; v_gene: TRBV19; d_gene: NA; abundance: medium-sized; CDR3aa: CASSVPQGGQPQHF; CDR3nt: TGTGCCAGTAGCGTTCCACAGGGCGGGCAGCCCCAGCATTTT
j_gene: TRBJ2-3; v_gene: TRBV10-1; d_gene: TRBD2; abundance: NA; CDR3aa: CASSESGGTQYF; CDR3nt: TGCGCCAGCAGTGAATCGGGGGGTACGCAGTATTTT
j_gene: TRBJ2-1; v_gene: TRBV30; d_gene: TRBD2; abundance: NA; CDR3aa: CAWSGERGEQFF; CDR3nt: TGTGCCTGGAGTGGAGAGCGGGGGGAGCAGTTCTTC
j_gene: TRBJ2-5; v_gene: TRBV2; d_gene: TRBD2; abundance: NA; CDR3aa: CASTRLAGAQETQYF; CDR3nt: TGTGCCAGCACTCGGCTGGCGGGAGCTCAAGAGACCCAGTACTTC
j_gene: TRBJ2-1; v_gene: TRBV7-2; d_gene: NA; abundance: NA; CDR3aa: CASRTSFSDNEQFF; CDR3nt: TGTGCCAGCCGAACTAGTTTCTCGGACAATGAGCAGTTCTTC
j_gene: TRBJ1-1; v_gene: TRBV2; d_gene: NA; abundance: NA; CDR3aa: CASSLSRATEAFF; CDR3nt: TGTGCCAGCAGCCTATCAAGGGCGACTGAAGCTTTCTTT
j_gene: TRBJ1-3; v_gene: TRBV2; d_gene: NA; abundance: NA; CDR3aa: CASRTGGNTIYF; CDR3nt: TGTGCCAGCAGAACAGGGGGAAACACCATATATTTT
j_gene: TRBJ2-1; v_gene: TRBV15; d_gene: TRBD1; abundance: once; CDR3aa: CATSRETGGHLGEQFF; CDR3nt: TGTGCCACCAGCAGAGAGACAGGGGGGCATCTGGGTGAGCAGTTCTTC
j_gene: TRBJ2-2; v_gene: TRBV7-3; d_gene: NA; abundance: NA; CDR3aa: CASSSARSDPTGELFF; CDR3nt: TGTGCCAGCAGCTCCGCCCGGAGCGACCCCACCGGGGAGCTGTTTTTT
j_gene: TRBJ2-5; v_gene: TRBV7-9; d_gene: NA; abundance: NA; CDR3aa: CASSLASGNLQETQYF; CDR3nt: TGTGCCAGCAGCTTAGCGTCAGGGAATCTTCAAGAGACCCAGTACTTC
j_gene: TRBJ2-1; v_gene: TRBV24-1; d_gene: NA; abundance: few; CDR3aa: CATREGPGFNEQFF; CDR3nt: TGTGCCACCAGGGAGGGTCCGGGGTTCAATGAGCAGTTCTTC
j_gene: TRBJ2-6; v_gene: TRBV19; d_gene: NA; abundance: NA; CDR3aa: CASSMGNGPSNVLTF; CDR3nt: TGTGCCAGTAGTATGGGGAACGGACCATCCAACGTCCTGACTTTC
j_gene: TRBJ2-5; v_gene: TRBV28; d_gene: NA; abundance: NA; CDR3aa: CASSLDQLGTQYF; CDR3nt: TGTGCCAGCAGTTTGGACCAGCTTGGGACCCAGTACTTC
j_gene: TRBJ2-7; v_gene: TRBV6-1; d_gene: TRBD1; abundance: NA; CDR3aa: CASSEGTGNYEQYF; CDR3nt: TGTGCCAGCAGTGAGGGGACAGGGAACTACGAGCAGTACTTC
j_gene: TRBJ1-2; v_gene: TRBV21-1; d_gene: NA; abundance: few; CDR3aa: CASSSRGGYTF; CDR3nt: TGTGCCAGCAGCAGCAGGGGTGGCTACACCTTC
j_gene: TRBJ2-6; v_gene: TRBV11-2; d_gene: NA; abundance: once; CDR3aa: CTSSFSRGSGANVLTF; CDR3nt: TGTACCAGCAGCTTTTCTAGGGGCTCTGGGGCCAACGTCCTGACTTTC
j_gene: TRBJ1-2; v_gene: TRBV28; d_gene: NA; abundance: NA; CDR3aa: CASSPPERIYGYTF; CDR3nt: TGTGCCAGCAGCCCTCCCGAGAGGATCTATGGCTACACCTTC
j_gene: TRBJ1-5; v_gene: TRBV24-1; d_gene: NA; abundance: NA; CDR3aa: CATGAGSSNQPQHF; CDR3nt: TGTGCCACCGGGGCAGGGTCCAGCAATCAGCCCCAGCATTTT
j_gene: TRBJ2-1; v_gene: TRBV28; d_gene: NA; abundance: many; CDR3aa: CASSLSGSGHNEQFF; CDR3nt: TGTGCCAGCAGTTTATCAGGTTCGGGGCACAATGAGCAGTTCTTC
j_gene: TRBJ2-7; v_gene: TRBV12-3/TRBV12-4; d_gene: TRBD1; abundance: NA; CDR3aa: CASRYRGTYEQYF; CDR3nt: TGTGCCAGCAGGTACAGGGGGACCTACGAGCAGTACTTC